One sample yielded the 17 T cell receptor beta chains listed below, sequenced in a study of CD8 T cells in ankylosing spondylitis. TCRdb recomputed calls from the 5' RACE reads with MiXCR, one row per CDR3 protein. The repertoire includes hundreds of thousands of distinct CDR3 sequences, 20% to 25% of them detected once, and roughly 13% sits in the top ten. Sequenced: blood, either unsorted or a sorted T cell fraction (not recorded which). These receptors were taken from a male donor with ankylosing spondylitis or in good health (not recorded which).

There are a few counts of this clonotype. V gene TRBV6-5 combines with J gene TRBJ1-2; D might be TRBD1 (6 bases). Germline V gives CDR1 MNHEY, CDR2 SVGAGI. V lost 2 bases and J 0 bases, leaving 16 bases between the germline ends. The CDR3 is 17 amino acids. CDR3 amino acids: CASSYIIQGRTNYGYTF. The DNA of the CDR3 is TGTGCCAGCAGTTACATAATACAGGGAAGGACTAACTATGGCTACACCTTC.

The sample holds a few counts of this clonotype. CDR3 sequence reads: CASSQVLDYEQYF. CDR3 DNA: TGTGCCAGCAGCCAAGTCCTAGACTACGAGCAGTACTTC. V is TRBV14 and J is TRBJ2-7; D gene unclear. Germline loops: CDR1 SGHDN, CDR2 FVKESK. CDR3 length: 13 amino acids. With 1 base removed from V and 3 bases from J, the gap between germline ends came to 7 bases.

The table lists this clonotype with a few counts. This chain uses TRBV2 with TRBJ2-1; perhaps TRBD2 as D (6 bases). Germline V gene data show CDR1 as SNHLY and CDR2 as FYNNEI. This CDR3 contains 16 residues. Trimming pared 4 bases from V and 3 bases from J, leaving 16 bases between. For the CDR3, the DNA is TGTGCCAGCAGTGCGGCCCGGGGACTGGGCTACAATGAGCAGTTCTTC. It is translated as CASSAARGLGYNEQFF.

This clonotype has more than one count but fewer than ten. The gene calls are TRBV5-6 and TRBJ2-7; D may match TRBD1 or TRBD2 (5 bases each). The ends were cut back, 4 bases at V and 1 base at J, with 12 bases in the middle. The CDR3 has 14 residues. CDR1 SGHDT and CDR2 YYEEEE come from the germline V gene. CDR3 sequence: CASSLGRISYEQYF. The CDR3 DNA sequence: TGTGCCAGCAGCCTGGGACGGATATCCTACGAGCAGTACTTC. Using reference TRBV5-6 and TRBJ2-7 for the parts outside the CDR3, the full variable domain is DAGVTQSPTHLIKTRGQQVTLRCSPKSGHDTVSWYQQALGQGPQFIFQYYEEEERQRGNFPDRFSGHQFPNYSSELNVNALLLGDSALYLCASSLGRISYEQYFGPGTRLTVT.

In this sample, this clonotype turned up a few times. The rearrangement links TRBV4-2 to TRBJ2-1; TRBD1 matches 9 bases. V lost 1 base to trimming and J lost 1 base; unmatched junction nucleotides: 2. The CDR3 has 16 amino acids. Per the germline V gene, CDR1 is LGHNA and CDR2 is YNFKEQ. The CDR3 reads CASSQAGTGSYNEQFF. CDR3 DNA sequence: TGTGCCAGCAGCCAAGCGGGGACAGGGTCCTACAATGAGCAGTTCTTC.

The CDR3 DNA sequence: TGTGCCAGCAGTGAAGCTGAGACAGGCGAGCAGTACTTC. Amino acid sequence: CASSEAETGEQYF. The chain couples TRBV6-1 to TRBJ2-7; TRBD1 is a possible D gene (6 bases). The CDR3 consists of 13 residues. The V gene's germline CDR1 is MNHNS and CDR2 SASEGT. V was clipped by 0 bases and J by 6 bases, with 9 bases between them.

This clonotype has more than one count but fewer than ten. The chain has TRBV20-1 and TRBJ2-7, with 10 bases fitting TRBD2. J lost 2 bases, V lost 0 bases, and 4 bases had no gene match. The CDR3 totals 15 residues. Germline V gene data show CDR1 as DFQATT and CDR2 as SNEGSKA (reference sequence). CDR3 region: CSARDLAGAAYEQYF. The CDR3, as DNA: TGCAGTGCTAGAGATCTAGCGGGGGCCGCCTACGAGCAGTACTTC.

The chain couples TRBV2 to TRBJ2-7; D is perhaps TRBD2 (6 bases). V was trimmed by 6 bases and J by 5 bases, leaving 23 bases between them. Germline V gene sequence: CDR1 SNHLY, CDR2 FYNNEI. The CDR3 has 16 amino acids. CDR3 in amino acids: CASRPTSGTLLDEQYF. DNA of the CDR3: TGTGCCAGCAGACCTACCTCAGGGACTCTCTTGGACGAGCAGTACTTC.

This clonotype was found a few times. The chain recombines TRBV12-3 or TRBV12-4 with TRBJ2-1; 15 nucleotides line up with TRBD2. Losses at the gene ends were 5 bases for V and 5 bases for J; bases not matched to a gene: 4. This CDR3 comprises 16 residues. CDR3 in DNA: TGTGCCAGCAGTCCGAGGACTAGCGGGGGGGACAATGAGCAGTTCTTC. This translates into CASSPRTSGGDNEQFF.

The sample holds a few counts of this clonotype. CDR3 protein: CASSQSPSGGAYNEQFF. The DNA of the CDR3 is TGTGCCAGCAGCCAGTCTCCTAGCGGGGGGGCCTACAATGAGCAGTTCTTC. The chain has TRBV4-2 and TRBJ2-1, with 12 positions matching TRBD2. Germline CDR1 reads LGHNA; CDR2 reads YNFKEQ. The V gene end was trimmed by 3 bases and the J gene end by 2 bases; junction bases not matched to a gene: 5. The CDR3 runs to 17 residues.

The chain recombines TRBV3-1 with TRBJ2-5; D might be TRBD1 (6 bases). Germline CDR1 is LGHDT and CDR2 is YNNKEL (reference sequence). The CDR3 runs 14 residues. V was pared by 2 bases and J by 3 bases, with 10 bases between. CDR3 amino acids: CASSQSSGEETQYF. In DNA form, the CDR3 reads TGTGCCAGCAGCCAATCGTCAGGGGAAGAGACCCAGTACTTC.

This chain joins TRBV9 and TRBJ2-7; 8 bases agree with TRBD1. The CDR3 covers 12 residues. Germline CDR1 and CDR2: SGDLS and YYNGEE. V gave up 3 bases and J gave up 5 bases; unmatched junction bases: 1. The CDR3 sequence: CASSGQGHEQYF. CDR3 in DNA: TGTGCCAGCAGCGGACAGGGGCACGAGCAGTACTTC.

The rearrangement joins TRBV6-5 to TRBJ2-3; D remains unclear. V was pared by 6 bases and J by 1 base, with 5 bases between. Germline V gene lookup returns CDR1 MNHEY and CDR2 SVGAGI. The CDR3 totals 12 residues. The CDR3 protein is CASRHGTDTQYF. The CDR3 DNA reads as TGTGCCAGCAGGCACGGCACAGATACGCAGTATTTT.

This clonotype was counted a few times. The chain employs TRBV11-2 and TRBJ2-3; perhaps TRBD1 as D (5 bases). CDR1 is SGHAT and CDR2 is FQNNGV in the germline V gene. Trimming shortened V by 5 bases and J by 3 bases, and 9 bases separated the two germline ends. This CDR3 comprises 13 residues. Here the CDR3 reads CASSPGQTDTQYF. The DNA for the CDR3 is TGTGCCAGCAGCCCAGGACAAACAGATACGCAGTATTTT.

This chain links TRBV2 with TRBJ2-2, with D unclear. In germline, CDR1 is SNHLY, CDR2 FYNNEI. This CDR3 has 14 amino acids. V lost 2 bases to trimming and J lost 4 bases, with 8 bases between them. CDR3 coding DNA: TGTGCCAGCAGTGAACGAAGCCTCACCGGGGAGCTGTTTTTT. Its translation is CASSERSLTGELFF.

CDR3 in DNA: TGCGCCAGCAGCCAAGACCCCCCGGGCGAAAAACTGTTTTTT. Translated: CASSQDPPGEKLFF. The chain carries TRBV4-1 and TRBJ1-4; D is ambiguous. V was cut by 0 bases and J by 8 bases, with 10 bases left in between. From germline, CDR1 is MGHRA and CDR2 YSYEKL. This CDR3 has 14 amino acids.

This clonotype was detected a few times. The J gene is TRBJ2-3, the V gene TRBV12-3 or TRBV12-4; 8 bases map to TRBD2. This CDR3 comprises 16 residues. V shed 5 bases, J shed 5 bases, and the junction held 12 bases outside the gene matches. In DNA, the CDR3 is TGTGCCAGCAGTCTCGGGTCCGGGGGGGCCGAAGATACGCAGTATTTT. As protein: CASSLGSGGAEDTQYF.